This T cell receptor beta chain stems from a study of control samples from healthy donors and cancer patients. The data were produced by immunoSEQ multiplex PCR, yet TCRdb's version contains in-frame clones alone and is incomplete. In the table there are about 130,000 clones, around 94% of which are singletons. Sequencing was done on a sample of PBMCs. This receptor was obtained from a man in his 60s with colorectal cancer.

In DNA, the CDR3 is TGCGCCAGCAGTGAGGGTGAGGGGAATCAGCCCCAGCATTTT. Translation: CASSEGEGNQPQHF. The V gene is TRBV10-2, the J gene TRBJ1-5; a possible D gene is TRBD1 (5 bases). The germline V gene encodes CDR1 WSHSY and CDR2 SAAADI. The CDR3 is 14 residues long. Trimming removed 2 bases at V and 4 bases at J, with 9 bases between.